The T cell receptor beta chain described here comes from a study of cytomegalovirus exposure and HLA in healthy donors. The study ran its PCR with 60 Vbeta and 13 Jbeta primers. The protocol was immunoSEQ multiplex PCR, while the TCRdb copy is restricted to in-frame clones and leaves out a portion. The repertoire includes hundreds of thousands of clones, 82% of them detected once, and around 6% sits in the top ten. V dropped 1 base and J dropped 6 bases, with 13 bases sitting between them. CDR3 size: 14 residues. Germline assignment: CDR1 MNHNS and CDR2 SASEGT. The sequence came from a man in his forties or fifties in good health and CMV-seropositive. Sequencing was performed on PBMCs. The rearrangement links TRBV6-1 to TRBJ2-7; no clear D. The CDR3 DNA follows: TGTGCCAGCAGTGAAGGGCGGTTGAGTGGCGAGCAGTACTTC. Residues: CASSEGRLSGEQYF.